These 13 T cell receptor beta chains were all obtained from the same sample, sequenced in a study of blood T cell repertoires in COVID-19. Using immunoSEQ multiplex PCR, the repertoire was profiled, and TCRdb retains in-frame clones only, with some absent. The repertoire holds about 100,000 clones, with over 75% as singletons. The specimen was peripheral blood. These receptors were collected from a human donor in a cohort sampled during active COVID-19.

J is TRBJ1-1 and V is TRBV12-3 or TRBV12-4; unclear D gene. Trimming removed 3 bases at V and 3 bases at J, with 8 bases between. The CDR3 extends over 13 amino acids. The CDR3 loop reads CASSFQEDTEAFF. In DNA form, the CDR3 reads TGTGCCAGCAGTTTCCAGGAGGACACTGAAGCTTTCTTT.

This rearrangement joins TRBV5-6 to TRBJ2-7, with D possibly matching TRBD2 (5 bases). The V gene lost 6 bases and the J gene lost 3 bases, with 22 bases spanning the gap. CDR3 length: 16 residues. Germline lookup yields CDR1 SGHDT and CDR2 YYEEEE. The CDR3 DNA follows: TGTGCCAGCACCCTAGGCATGTCCCAAGAGGGCTACGAGCAGTACTTC. Protein sequence: CASTLGMSQEGYEQYF.

The J gene is TRBJ1-5, the V gene TRBV18, with D perhaps matching TRBD1 (5 bases). The germline V gene has CDR1 KGHSH and CDR2 LQKENI. The CDR3 runs 13 residues. The ends were cut back, 6 bases at V and 4 bases at J, with 10 bases in the middle. The CDR3 coding sequence is TGTGCCAGCTCGGAACAGGAAAATCAGCCCCAGCATTTT. Translation: CASSEQENQPQHF. Using reference TRBV18 and TRBJ1-5 for the parts outside the CDR3, the full variable domain is NAGVMQNPRHLVRRRGQEARLRCSPMKGHSHVYWYRQLPEEGLKFMVYLQKENIIDESGMPKERFSAEFPKEGPSILRIQQVVRGDSAAYFCASSEQENQPQHFGDGTRLSIL.

V usage is TRBV2 and J usage is TRBJ1-2; TRBD1 matches 10 bases. Germline CDR1 is SNHLY and CDR2 is FYNNEI. V shed 7 bases and J 2 bases; nucleotides not matched to a gene: 13. The CDR3 extends over 17 amino acids. The CDR3 nucleotides are TGTGCCAGCAAAGAGGGGGCCGGGACAGGGGCGAACTATGGCTACACCTTC. Translation gives CASKEGAGTGANYGYTF.

The rearrangement links TRBV11-3 to TRBJ2-2, with a possible D match to TRBD1 (6 bases). Germline CDR1 SGHNT, CDR2 YENEEA. The V end lost 1 base, the J end lost 0 bases, and 6 bases lay between the germline ends. This CDR3 comprises 15 residues. The CDR3 region is CASSLGTANTGELFF. The CDR3 DNA reads TGTGCCAGCAGCTTAGGGACAGCGAACACCGGGGAGCTGTTTTTT.

The V gene is TRBV10-3, the J gene TRBJ2-7, with D maybe TRBD1 (6 bases). Between the trimmed V and J ends, which lost 4 bases and 2 bases, there was a span of 9 bases. The germline V gene encodes CDR1 ENHRY and CDR2 SYGVKD. CDR3 length: 13 amino acids. In DNA form, the CDR3 reads TGTGCCATCAGTGCCCCAGGGGCCTACGAGCAGTACTTC. Amino acid sequence: CAISAPGAYEQYF.

The chain has TRBV19 and TRBJ1-4; D is undetermined. The CDR3 is 14 residues long. Trimming took off 2 bases at V and 5 bases at J, with 9 bases between the two ends. The germline V gene has CDR1 LNHDA and CDR2 SQIVND (reference sequence). CDR3 residues: CASSIKAGNEKLFF. CDR3 DNA sequence: TGTGCCAGTAGTATAAAGGCAGGAAATGAAAAACTGTTTTTT.

J is TRBJ2-7 and V is TRBV5-5; TRBD1 is a possible D gene (5 bases). CDR1 is SGHKS and CDR2 is YYEKEE in the germline V gene (reference sequence). Trimming left V 4 bases short and J 3 bases short, with 11 bases between. The CDR3 totals 13 residues. The DNA of the CDR3 is TGTGCCAGCAGCACCCGACAGAGCTACGAGCAGTACTTC. Translation gives CASSTRQSYEQYF.

This chain links TRBV2 with TRBJ1-5; TRBD1 matches 8 bases. V was clipped by 3 bases and J by 2 bases; unmatched bases: 3. The CDR3 has 15 amino acids. Germline V gene data show CDR1 as SNHLY and CDR2 as FYNNEI. The CDR3 sequence is CASSDSGGGNQPQHF. In nucleotides, the CDR3 is TGTGCCAGCAGTGACTCAGGGGGCGGCAATCAGCCCCAGCATTTT.

This chain links TRBV6-6 with TRBJ2-1; the match to TRBD1 covers 8 bases. In germline, CDR1 is MNHNY, CDR2 SVGAGI (reference sequence). This CDR3 has 16 residues. V gave up 3 bases and J gave up 12 bases; unmatched junction bases: 16. CDR3 protein: CASSYEFVITGGMQFF. In DNA form, the CDR3 reads TGTGCCAGCAGTTATGAGTTCGTAATAACAGGGGGTATGCAGTTCTTC.

The rearrangement uses TRBV12-3 or TRBV12-4 and TRBJ1-1; the match to TRBD1 covers 9 bases. CDR3 length equals 11 residues. After removal of 6 bases from V and 8 bases from J, the junction contained 1 base not matched to a gene. DNA of the CDR3: TGTGCCAGCAGGGGGACAGGGGAAGCTTTCTTT. This gives the protein CASRGTGEAFF.

The chain couples TRBV6-2 or TRBV6-3 to TRBJ1-2; no firm D call. V shed 5 bases and J shed 8 bases, with 15 bases lying between them. The germline V gene encodes CDR1 MNHEY and CDR2 SVGEGT. The CDR3 length is 13 residues. The DNA of the CDR3 is TGTGCCAGCAGTCGAGGTCCCGCTTTCGGCTACACCTTC. Translation gives CASSRGPAFGYTF.

This clone was picked up a small number of times. The J gene is TRBJ2-3, the V gene TRBV6-4; D ambiguous. Trimming stripped 8 bases from V and 2 bases from J, with 11 bases between. This CDR3 has 13 residues. Looked up from germline, CDR1 is MRHNA and CDR2 is SNTAGT. The CDR3 coding sequence is TGTGCCAGCGCCCCGGAGTTCACAGATACGCAGTATTTT. This sequence encodes CASAPEFTDTQYF.